A single sample gave rise to the 19 T cell receptor beta chains below, sequenced in a study of blood T cell repertoires in COVID-19 (dated by TCRdb to 2020 to 2021). The library was generated by the immunoSEQ multiplex PCR assay. Drawn from immuneACCESS, this table holds only the in-frame rearrangements with V and J called that TCRdb kept. Clones are partly lost; checked studies trace under half to an unresolved V gene and leave the rest unexplained. Here the sample has about 300,000 clones; 85% to 90% occur a single time. The ten largest clonotypes hold 10% of the sample. The sequenced sample was PBMCs or T cells enriched from blood (not recorded which). The receptors shown here come from a woman between 18 and 29 years old who had recovered from COVID-19.

V is TRBV6-6 and J is TRBJ1-2; 10 bases fit TRBD1. Trimming removed 6 bases from V and 8 bases from J; junction bases left unmatched: 18. CDR3 length: 17 residues. Germline CDR1 reads MNHNY; CDR2 reads SVGAGI (reference sequence). The CDR3 coding sequence is TGTGCCAGCAGGCGATCCGCGTCCGGGACAGGGGTATACGGCTACACCTTC. It is translated as CASRRSASGTGVYGYTF.

This chain uses TRBV5-5 with TRBJ2-5; TRBD1 might be the D (8 bases). Germline V gene lookup returns CDR1 SGHKS and CDR2 YYEKEE (reference sequence). V was shortened by 1 base and J by 4 bases, with 11 bases between the two germline ends. This CDR3 has 14 amino acids. CDR3 residues: CASSLNRGGETQYF. CDR3 in DNA: TGTGCCAGCAGCTTGAACAGGGGGGGAGAGACCCAGTACTTC.

The chain links TRBV5-4 to TRBJ1-2; D not resolved. Trimming cost V 0 bases and J 5 bases, with 5 bases left between them. Germline-derived CDR1 and CDR2 are SGHNT and YYREEE (reference sequence). CDR3 length: 12 residues. This chain's CDR3 is CASSLGEYGYTF. The CDR3 DNA sequence: TGTGCCAGCAGCTTGGGAGAATATGGCTACACCTTC.

The chain recombines TRBV5-1 with TRBJ2-1; TRBD2 agrees at 7 bases. The junction had 14 bases not matched to a gene; V was cut back by 1 base and J by 4 bases. The CDR3 covers 18 residues. From germline, CDR1 is SGHRS and CDR2 YFSETQ. The CDR3 region is CASSLNVGAGVLYNEQFF. The CDR3 bases are TGCGCCAGCAGCTTGAACGTAGGGGCGGGGGTCTTGTACAATGAGCAGTTCTTC.

The rearrangement uses TRBV6-5 and TRBJ1-6; 8 positions match TRBD1. J gave up 12 bases and V 2 bases, and 9 bases lay outside the gene matches. Germline V gene sequence: CDR1 MNHEY, CDR2 SVGAGI. The CDR3 has 15 residues. CDR3 sequence: CASSYAGDRSKPLHF. The CDR3 DNA reads as TGTGCCAGCAGTTACGCCGGGGACAGGTCTAAACCCCTCCACTTT.

A note on this clone: This same CDR3 is encoded by further DNA sequences in the sample. The J gene is TRBJ2-5, the V gene TRBV12-3 or TRBV12-4; D remains ambiguous. Trimming removed 3 bases at V and 4 bases at J, with 3 bases between. The CDR3 is 11 residues long. CDR3 in DNA: TGTGCCAGCAGTTTCCGAGAGACCCAGTACTTC. It specifies CASSFRETQYF.

The V and J genes are TRBV5-4 and TRBJ2-1; 8 bases fit TRBD2. Germline CDR1 SGHNT, CDR2 YYREEE (reference sequence). The CDR3 is 15 residues long. V shed 5 bases, J shed 5 bases, and the junction held 9 bases outside the gene matches. The CDR3 loop is CASRPLAGTDNEQFF. Written as DNA, the CDR3 is TGTGCCAGCAGACCTCTAGCGGGTACTGACAATGAGCAGTTCTTC. Looking up the rest from reference TRBV5-4 and TRBJ2-1 gives the full variable domain: ETGVTQSPTHLIKTRGQQVTLRCSSQSGHNTVSWYQQALGQGPQFIFQYYREEENGRGNFPPRFSGLQFPNYSSELNVNALELDDSALYLCASRPLAGTDNEQFFGPGTRLTVL.

V and J are TRBV24-1 and TRBJ2-7; D is perhaps TRBD2 (6 bases). The CDR3 spans 15 residues. V was pared by 6 bases and J by 3 bases, with 17 bases between. Per germline, CDR1 KGHDR and CDR2 SFDVKD. The CDR3 coding sequence is TGTGCCACCAGTCCCTTCGGGGGAATCCTCTACGAGCAGTACTTC. This translates into CATSPFGGILYEQYF.

As regards this clone: Within the sample, other DNA sequences also encode this same CDR3. J is TRBJ2-7 and V is TRBV30; D might be TRBD2 (6 bases). The CDR3 totals 14 residues. The germline V gene encodes CDR1 GTSNPN and CDR2 SVGIG (reference sequence). Trimming took off 0 bases at V and 1 base at J, with 10 bases between the two ends. CDR3 DNA: TGTGCCTGGAGTGTAGGAGGGGTTTCCTACGAGCAGTACTTC. Its translation is CAWSVGGVSYEQYF.

This chain joins TRBV28 and TRBJ1-3; D might be TRBD1 (6 bases). In germline, CDR1 is MDHEN, CDR2 SYDVKM. V lost 2 bases to trimming and J lost 0 bases, with 11 bases between them. The CDR3 loop spans 16 amino acids. CDR3 protein: CASSLPTGYSGNTIYF. CDR3 in DNA: TGTGCCAGCAGTTTACCCACAGGGTACTCTGGAAACACCATATATTTT. The full variable domain, with the rest looked up from reference TRBV28 and TRBJ1-3, is DVKVTQSSRYLVKRTGEKVFLECVQDMDHENMFWYRQDPGLGLRLIYFSYDVKMKEKGDIPEGYSVSREKKERFSLILESASTNQTSMYLCASSLPTGYSGNTIYFGEGSWLTVV.

The V call is TRBV7-6, the J call TRBJ2-3; the match to TRBD2 covers 12 bases. The CDR3 runs to 16 residues. V lost 5 bases, J lost 4 bases, and 7 bases stayed unmatched. Germline V gene sequence: CDR1 SGHVS, CDR2 FNYEAQ. For the CDR3, the DNA is TGTGCCAGCAGCCCTCGACTAGCGGGGGCGTCAGATACGCAGTATTTT. It yields the protein CASSPRLAGASDTQYF.

The chain combines TRBV2 with TRBJ1-2; TRBD1 agrees at 8 bases. Germline V lookup: CDR1 SNHLY, CDR2 FYNNEI. Losses at the gene ends were 1 base for V and 8 bases for J; bases not matched to a gene: 6. The CDR3 runs to 14 residues. The CDR3 DNA sequence: TGTGCCAGCAGTGAAGTGCAGGGGGCTGGAGGCTACACCTTC. It yields the protein CASSEVQGAGGYTF.

V is TRBV24-1 and J is TRBJ2-7, with TRBD1 identical over 9 bases. The V gene's germline CDR1 is KGHDR and CDR2 SFDVKD. CDR3 length: 14 residues. J was trimmed by 2 bases and V by 4 bases; bases with no gene match: 2. The CDR3 loop is CATSEDRGAYEQYF. CDR3 bases: TGTGCCACCAGTGAGGACAGGGGCGCCTACGAGCAGTACTTC.

The chain carries TRBV6-5 and TRBJ2-3; TRBD1 matches at 7 bases. Germline CDR1 and CDR2: MNHEY and SVGAGI. The V segment lost 3 bases and the J segment 4 bases; nucleotides outside the gene matches: 7. The CDR3 consists of 15 residues. The CDR3 sequence is CASSYTGAHADTQYF. The CDR3 nucleotides are TGTGCCAGCAGTTATACAGGGGCCCACGCAGATACGCAGTATTTT.

The chain uses TRBV13 and TRBJ1-2; no clear D. CDR1 is PRHDT, CDR2 FYEKMQ, per germline (reference sequence). CDR3 length: 14 residues. The V end was cut by 4 bases, the J end by 8 bases, with 17 bases between. DNA of the CDR3: TGTGCCAGCAGCTCGCCCTCGGTCCGAGGGGGCTACACCTTC. Translated, it gives CASSSPSVRGGYTF.

The rearrangement links TRBV7-6 to TRBJ2-7; D gene ambiguous. The CDR3 loop spans 15 amino acids. V shed 2 bases and J shed 0 bases, with 11 bases lying between them. Germline CDR1 SGHVS, CDR2 FNYEAQ. The CDR3 here is CASSLSAAPSYEQYF. The CDR3 DNA is TGTGCCAGCAGCTTAAGTGCCGCGCCCTCCTACGAGCAGTACTTC.

The V call is TRBV5-6, the J call TRBJ1-3, with D perhaps TRBD1 (6 bases). The CDR3 spans 13 residues. Trimming stripped 6 bases from V and 3 bases from J, with 10 bases between. The germline gives CDR1 SGHDT, CDR2 YYEEEE. The CDR3 region has the DNA TGTGCCAGCACAGGACAGAATGGAAACACCATATATTTT. Encoded protein: CASTGQNGNTIYF.

The chain links TRBV6-1 to TRBJ1-3, with D maybe TRBD1 (5 bases). CDR1 is MNHNS, CDR2 SASEGT, per germline. V dropped 3 bases and J dropped 2 bases, with 8 bases sitting between them. The CDR3 is 14 residues long. The CDR3 DNA is TGTGCCAGCAGTGACGGGGGACCTGGAAACACCATATATTTT. Translation gives CASSDGGPGNTIYF.

This chain uses TRBV18 with TRBJ1-3; D is unresolved. From germline, CDR1 is KGHSH and CDR2 LQKENI. The CDR3 has 16 amino acids. Trimming left V 3 bases short and J 0 bases short, with 12 bases between. CDR3 coding DNA: TGTGCCAGCTCACCCGTTGAAACTAGCTCTGGAAACACCATATATTTT. It codes for CASSPVETSSGNTIYF.